This is a list of T cell receptor beta chains from one sample in a study of response to subunit inactivated influenza vaccine. Each CDR3 protein is one row after TCRdb ran MiXCR on the RT-PCR reads. The repertoire consists of 400,000 to 650,000 distinct CDR3 sequences, with approximately 7.3% occurring once and the leading ten covering around 14%. Specimen: PBMCs from blood, collected 23 months after vaccination. The receptors were sampled from a man between 50 and 70 years old who received an inactivated influenza vaccine. Both conserved end residues are part of each CDR3. D genes are given only for firm matches. Part of the rows lack a size; the others show once, few, many or a class for expanded clones.

CDR3 protein: CASSSDQLAGGFSDTQYF; CDR3 DNA: TGTGCCAGCAGTTCCGATCAACTAGCGGGAGGGTTCTCGGATACGCAGTATTTT; clone size: .; J gene: TRBJ2-3; V gene: TRBV6-2/TRBV6-3; D gene: TRBD2
CDR3 protein: CAITGDGMGTEAFF; CDR3 DNA: TGTGCCATCACGGGGGATGGCATGGGCACTGAAGCTTTCTTT; clone size: few; J gene: TRBJ1-1; V gene: TRBV10-3; D gene: .
CDR3 protein: CASIPGDYEETQYF; CDR3 DNA: TGTGCCAGCATCCCGGGGGACTACGAAGAGACCCAGTACTTC; clone size: few; J gene: TRBJ2-5; V gene: TRBV7-9; D gene: TRBD2
CDR3 protein: CASSPHPGQNQETQYF; CDR3 DNA: TGTGCCAGCAGTCCCCACCCGGGACAAAACCAAGAGACCCAGTACTTC; clone size: few; J gene: TRBJ2-5; V gene: TRBV12-3/TRBV12-4; D gene: .
CDR3 protein: CASSPPGDAGDFFF; CDR3 DNA: TGTGCCAGCTCACCACCGGGGGACGCTGGGGACTTCTTCTTC; clone size: many; J gene: TRBJ1-2; V gene: TRBV18; D gene: .
CDR3 protein: CSVESVYGYTF; CDR3 DNA: TGCAGCGTTGAAAGTGTGTATGGCTACACCTTC; clone size: .; J gene: TRBJ1-2; V gene: TRBV29-1; D gene: .
CDR3 protein: CASSPDRGSSGNTIYF; CDR3 DNA: TGTGCCAGCAGCCCCGATCGGGGATCCTCTGGAAACACCATATATTTT; clone size: few; J gene: TRBJ1-3; V gene: TRBV4-2; D gene: .
CDR3 protein: CASIPAGDTDTQYF; CDR3 DNA: TGCGCCAGCATCCCTGCGGGAGACACAGATACGCAGTATTTT; clone size: many; J gene: TRBJ2-3; V gene: TRBV5-1; D gene: TRBD2
CDR3 protein: CARLLGQRSSDTQYF; CDR3 DNA: TGTGCCAGACTCTTGGGACAGAGGTCCTCGGATACGCAGTATTTT; clone size: .; J gene: TRBJ2-3; V gene: TRBV5-7; D gene: TRBD1
CDR3 protein: CASSSRLVVGEYEQYF; CDR3 DNA: TGTGCCAGCAGTTCGAGACTAGTAGTTGGGGAATACGAGCAGTACTTC; clone size: many; J gene: TRBJ2-7; V gene: TRBV7-2; D gene: .
CDR3 protein: CASSSGAGTPSTDTQYF; CDR3 DNA: TGCGCCAGCAGCTCGGGAGCCGGGACGCCTAGCACAGATACGCAGTATTTT; clone size: many; J gene: TRBJ2-3; V gene: TRBV5-1; D gene: .
CDR3 protein: CASSEGARNSPLHF; CDR3 DNA: TGTGCCAGCAGTGAAGGGGCAAGGAATTCACCCCTCCACTTT; clone size: .; J gene: TRBJ1-6; V gene: TRBV6-4; D gene: .
CDR3 protein: CSASPTGDTQYF; CDR3 DNA: TGCAGTGCTAGTCCGACCGGGGATACGCAGTATTTT; clone size: many; J gene: TRBJ2-3; V gene: TRBV20-1; D gene: .
CDR3 protein: CASSRIARVGSDYGYTF; CDR3 DNA: TGTGCCAGCAGTCGTATCGCCAGGGTAGGATCTGACTATGGCTACACCTTC; clone size: .; J gene: TRBJ1-2; V gene: TRBV27; D gene: .
CDR3 protein: CASSQDDGTTGSSYNEQFF; CDR3 DNA: TGTGCCAGCAGCCAAGACGACGGAACGACGGGGAGCTCCTACAATGAGCAGTTCTTC; clone size: many; J gene: TRBJ2-1; V gene: TRBV4-2; D gene: .
CDR3 protein: CSVGPGPTYEQYF; CDR3 DNA: TGCAGCGTGGGCCCCGGCCCCACCTACGAGCAGTACTTC; clone size: many; J gene: TRBJ2-7; V gene: TRBV29-1; D gene: .
CDR3 protein: CASSSDLGRRGYF; CDR3 DNA: TGTGCCAGCAGCTCCGATTTGGGGCGGCGCGGGTATTTT; clone size: .; J gene: TRBJ2-3; V gene: TRBV7-9; D gene: .
CDR3 protein: CASSLEDGRVDTQYF; CDR3 DNA: TGCGCCAGCAGCTTGGAAGACGGCCGGGTGGATACGCAGTATTTT; clone size: few; J gene: TRBJ2-3; V gene: TRBV5-1; D gene: .
CDR3 protein: CSVRTENGYTF; CDR3 DNA: TGCAGCGTTCGTACAGAGAATGGCTACACCTTC; clone size: many; J gene: TRBJ1-2; V gene: TRBV29-1; D gene: .
CDR3 protein: CASSMTGTNTEAFF; CDR3 DNA: TGTGCCAGCAGCATGACAGGGACGAACACTGAAGCTTTCTTT; clone size: many; J gene: TRBJ1-1; V gene: TRBV12-3/TRBV12-4; D gene: TRBD1
CDR3 protein: CASSRRLAGADNEQFF; CDR3 DNA: TGCGCCAGCAGCCGTCGACTAGCGGGGGCCGACAATGAGCAGTTCTTC; clone size: once; J gene: TRBJ2-1; V gene: TRBV4-3; D gene: TRBD2
CDR3 protein: CASSQDRGGYTF; CDR3 DNA: TGTGCCAGCAGCCAAGACAGGGGTGGCTACACCTTC; clone size: .; J gene: TRBJ1-2; V gene: TRBV3-1; D gene: .
CDR3 protein: CASSPLRAPSHNEQFF; CDR3 DNA: TGTGCCAGTAGCCCTTTACGTGCCCCGTCCCACAATGAGCAGTTCTTC; clone size: many; J gene: TRBJ2-1; V gene: TRBV19; D gene: .
CDR3 protein: CASTADRKGANVLTF; CDR3 DNA: TGTGCCAGCACCGCGGACAGGAAGGGCGCCAACGTCCTGACTTTC; clone size: .; J gene: TRBJ2-6; V gene: TRBV28; D gene: TRBD1
CDR3 protein: CASSLRQGRGATEAFF; CDR3 DNA: TGCGCCAGCAGCCTTCGACAGGGCAGGGGGGCCACTGAAGCTTTCTTT; clone size: .; J gene: TRBJ1-1; V gene: TRBV4-3; D gene: TRBD1
CDR3 protein: CASSLAGMNTGELFF; CDR3 DNA: TGCGCCAGCAGCCTAGCGGGAATGAACACCGGGGAGCTGTTTTTT; clone size: many; J gene: TRBJ2-2; V gene: TRBV4-3; D gene: TRBD2
CDR3 protein: CASSSRENSNQPQHF; CDR3 DNA: TGTGCCAGCAGCTCCAGGGAGAATAGCAATCAGCCCCAGCATTTT; clone size: many; J gene: TRBJ1-5; V gene: TRBV7-8; D gene: .
CDR3 protein: CASSLVQGIGYTF; CDR3 DNA: TGCGCCAGCAGCTTGGTACAGGGCATCGGCTACACCTTC; clone size: few; J gene: TRBJ1-2; V gene: TRBV5-1; D gene: .
CDR3 protein: CSVEGVSGSYEQYF; CDR3 DNA: TGCAGCGTTGAAGGCGTTAGCGGCTCCTACGAGCAGTACTTC; clone size: few; J gene: TRBJ2-7; V gene: TRBV29-1; D gene: .
CDR3 protein: CASSEAQNRGRAFF; CDR3 DNA: TGTGCCAGCAGTGAAGCGCAGAACCGAGGTAGGGCTTTCTTT; clone size: .; J gene: TRBJ1-1; V gene: TRBV6-1; D gene: .
CDR3 protein: CASSRSIGRGYGYTF; CDR3 DNA: TGTGCCAGCAGCCGCTCTATCGGACGGGGCTATGGCTACACCTTC; clone size: .; J gene: TRBJ1-2; V gene: TRBV3-1; D gene: .
CDR3 protein: CASSLNPSRSSYNEQFF; CDR3 DNA: TGCGCCAGCAGCTTGAACCCTAGCCGAAGCTCCTACAATGAGCAGTTCTTC; clone size: few; J gene: TRBJ2-1; V gene: TRBV5-1; D gene: .
CDR3 protein: CASSLGPQGAQGNTEAFF; CDR3 DNA: TGCGCCAGCAGCTTGGGTCCGCAGGGGGCGCAGGGGAACACTGAAGCTTTCTTT; clone size: few; J gene: TRBJ1-1; V gene: TRBV5-1; D gene: TRBD1
CDR3 protein: CASSTDRPHERYF; CDR3 DNA: TGCGCCAGCAGCACGGACAGGCCGCACGAGCGGTACTTC; clone size: .; J gene: TRBJ2-7; V gene: TRBV5-1; D gene: TRBD1
CDR3 protein: CASIQGVQTGELFF; CDR3 DNA: TGTGCCAGCATTCAGGGGGTTCAAACCGGGGAGCTGTTTTTT; clone size: few; J gene: TRBJ2-2; V gene: TRBV6-1; D gene: TRBD1
CDR3 protein: CASRISGGAAGELFF; CDR3 DNA: TGTGCCAGCAGAATTAGCGGGGGGGCCGCCGGGGAGCTGTTTTTT; clone size: .; J gene: TRBJ2-2; V gene: TRBV28; D gene: TRBD2
CDR3 protein: CASRKDRGPYEQYF; CDR3 DNA: TGTGCCAGCAGAAAGGACAGGGGACCCTACGAGCAGTACTTC; clone size: many; J gene: TRBJ2-7; V gene: TRBV28; D gene: TRBD1
CDR3 protein: CASSFPAGEKLFF; CDR3 DNA: TGTGCCAGCAGTTTCCCCGCGGGTGAAAAACTGTTTTTT; clone size: few; J gene: TRBJ1-4; V gene: TRBV28; D gene: .
CDR3 protein: CASSLRVGSGELFF; CDR3 DNA: TGTGCCAGCAGCTTGAGGGTAGGGTCCGGGGAGCTGTTTTTT; clone size: few; J gene: TRBJ2-2; V gene: TRBV5-5; D gene: .
CDR3 protein: CSVETGSTDTQYF; CDR3 DNA: TGCAGCGTTGAAACGGGTAGCACAGATACGCAGTATTTT; clone size: many; J gene: TRBJ2-3; V gene: TRBV29-1; D gene: .
CDR3 protein: CASRLGGGGTEAFF; CDR3 DNA: TGTGCCAGCAGGTTAGGGGGCGGAGGGACTGAAGCTTTCTTT; clone size: few; J gene: TRBJ1-1; V gene: TRBV25-1; D gene: TRBD1
CDR3 protein: CASSYSGDTGELFF; CDR3 DNA: TGTGCCAGCAGTTACTCGGGGGACACCGGGGAGCTGTTTTTT; clone size: many; J gene: TRBJ2-2; V gene: TRBV6-5; D gene: .
CDR3 protein: CASSLGGTGPQETQYF; CDR3 DNA: TGCGCCAGCAGCTTGGGGGGGACAGGGCCCCAAGAGACCCAGTACTTC; clone size: .; J gene: TRBJ2-5; V gene: TRBV5-1; D gene: TRBD1
CDR3 protein: CASSFSGGPLGNQPQHF; CDR3 DNA: TGTGCCAGCAGCTTTAGCGGGGGCCCCTTGGGCAATCAGCCCCAGCATTTT; clone size: many; J gene: TRBJ1-5; V gene: TRBV7-8; D gene: .
CDR3 protein: CASSLAGLAGFGANVLTF; CDR3 DNA: TGTGCCAGCAGTTTAGCGGGACTAGCGGGGTTCGGGGCCAACGTCCTGACTTTC; clone size: few; J gene: TRBJ2-6; V gene: TRBV12-3/TRBV12-4; D gene: TRBD2
CDR3 protein: CASSPAGTTNTGELFF; CDR3 DNA: TGTGCCAGCAGCCCAGCGGGGACGACGAACACCGGGGAGCTGTTTTTT; clone size: few; J gene: TRBJ2-2; V gene: TRBV7-2; D gene: TRBD2
CDR3 protein: CASSFNGQGGGYTF; CDR3 DNA: TGTGCCAGCAGTTTTAATGGGCAGGGGGGTGGCTACACCTTC; clone size: few; J gene: TRBJ1-2; V gene: TRBV12-3/TRBV12-4; D gene: TRBD1
CDR3 protein: CASSVRDRGGYGYTF; CDR3 DNA: TGTGCCAGCAGCGTCCGGGACAGGGGTGGATATGGCTACACCTTC; clone size: few; J gene: TRBJ1-2; V gene: TRBV7-2; D gene: TRBD1